The next 24 T cell receptor beta chains were all read from a single sample in a study of blood T cell repertoires in COVID-19 (dated by TCRdb to 2018 to 2020). Receptor libraries were prepared by the immunoSEQ multiplex PCR assay. The table comes from immuneACCESS by way of TCRdb, which keeps in-frame sequences with V and J called. Part of the clones is missing from these tables; in studies checked, under half for an unresolved V gene and the rest for unknown reasons. Counted in this sample were 65,000 to 70,000 clones; about four fifths of them appeared once. 5% to 7.5% of the sample is held by the ten biggest clonotypes. Material for sequencing was peripheral blood. Receptors originate from an older woman with acute or convalescent COVID-19.

This clone was seen just once. This chain's CDR3 is CATSEAGGTGELFF. The CDR3 nucleotides are TGTGCCACCAGTGAGGCAGGGGGGACCGGGGAGCTGTTTTTT. The J gene is TRBJ2-2, the V gene TRBV24-1; D is perhaps TRBD1 (7 bases). Germline loops: CDR1 KGHDR, CDR2 SFDVKD. The CDR3 has 14 residues. V dropped 4 bases and J dropped 5 bases, with 10 bases sitting between them.

The chain has TRBV7-3 and TRBJ1-1; tentatively, D is TRBD1 (5 bases). This CDR3 has 17 amino acids. Trimming cost V 0 bases and J 7 bases, with 21 bases left between them. Germline-derived CDR1 and CDR2 are SGHTA and FQGTGA. CDR3 coding DNA: TGTGCCAGCAGCTTAACCCCAGGGATGGACCGCCAAGGTGAAGCTTTCTTT. It encodes CASSLTPGMDRQGEAFF. Together with reference TRBV7-3 and TRBJ1-1, the CDR3 gives the full variable domain: GAGVSQTPSNKVTEKGKYVELRCDPISGHTALYWYRQSLGQGPEFLIYFQGTGAADDSGLPNDRFFAVRPEGSVSTLKIQRTERGDSAVYLCASSLTPGMDRQGEAFFGQGTRLTVV.

V usage is TRBV19 and J usage is TRBJ1-5; a weak D match, TRBD1 (6 bases). The germline V gene encodes CDR1 LNHDA and CDR2 SQIVND (reference sequence). The ends were cut back, 6 bases at V and 2 bases at J, with 11 bases in the middle. CDR3 size: 14 residues. The CDR3 sequence is CASSRQEGNQPQHF. The CDR3 DNA reads TGTGCCAGTAGCAGACAGGAGGGCAATCAGCCCCAGCATTTT.

The genes are TRBV19 and TRBJ1-5, with 9 bases matching TRBD1. The germline V gene has CDR1 LNHDA and CDR2 SQIVND (reference sequence). The trim removed 7 bases at V and 6 bases at J, leaving 7 bases unmatched. The CDR3 sequence is 14 residues long. The CDR3 DNA reads as TGTGCCAGTAATAACAGGGGGCTCTTTCAGCCCCAGCATTTT. The encoded protein is CASNNRGLFQPQHF.

This chain joins TRBV7-9 and TRBJ2-1; possibly TRBD2 for D (5 bases). The CDR3 loop spans 15 amino acids. CDR1 is SEHNR, CDR2 FQNEAQ, per germline (reference sequence). Trimming removed 5 bases at V and 5 bases at J, with 16 bases between. In DNA form, the CDR3 reads TGTGCCAGCAGCAAACTAGAGGAGCCACACAATGAGCAGTTCTTC. Translated: CASSKLEEPHNEQFF.

This sequence joins TRBV6-6 and TRBJ1-2; 7 bases are shared with TRBD1. The germline V gene encodes CDR1 MNHNY and CDR2 SVGAGI (reference sequence). V shed 8 bases, J shed 4 bases, and the junction held 7 bases outside the gene matches. This CDR3 region has 13 residues. CDR3 loop: CASGPGQLYGYTF. CDR3 sequence (DNA): TGTGCCAGCGGGCCGGGACAGCTCTATGGCTACACCTTC.

Only a few counts were recorded for this clone. This chain joins TRBV5-6 and TRBJ2-2; 7 nucleotides match TRBD1. The CDR3 runs 16 residues. V was clipped by 4 bases and J by 4 bases; unmatched bases: 10. Germline-derived CDR1 and CDR2 are SGHDT and YYEEEE. The CDR3 loop reads CASSLFRDRSTGELFF. CDR3 nucleotide sequence: TGTGCCAGCAGCCTATTCCGGGACAGAAGCACCGGGGAGCTGTTTTTT.

The chain combines TRBV27 with TRBJ1-1; no reliable D call. CDR1 is MNHEY and CDR2 is SMNVEV in the germline V gene (reference sequence). V gave up 2 bases and J gave up 11 bases, with 18 bases separating them. The CDR3 runs to 14 residues. The CDR3 DNA follows: TGTGCCAGCAGTTTAGTTTGGACTGGCGGGTTGGCTTTCTTT. This sequence encodes CASSLVWTGGLAFF.

The rearrangement joins TRBV18 to TRBJ1-2, with 7 bases fitting TRBD1. J lost 2 bases, V lost 0 bases, and 6 bases had no gene match. Germline lookup yields CDR1 KGHSH and CDR2 LQKENI. The CDR3 is made up of 16 amino acids. The CDR3 region has the DNA TGTGCCAGCTCACCACCCGGGACAGAGCAGAACTATGGCTACACCTTC. Translation: CASSPPGTEQNYGYTF.

V is TRBV28 and J is TRBJ2-7, with TRBD1 matching 9 bases. J lost 3 bases, V lost 4 bases, and 16 bases had no gene match. The V gene's germline CDR1 is MDHEN and CDR2 SYDVKM. The CDR3 runs 18 residues. DNA of the CDR3: TGTGCCAGCAGTTCCCCGGGACAGGGACCAATTATTCTCTACGAGCAGTACTTC. It yields the protein CASSSPGQGPIILYEQYF.

This rearrangement joins TRBV19 to TRBJ1-5; the D gene is possibly TRBD1 (6 bases). Per germline, CDR1 LNHDA and CDR2 SQIVND (reference sequence). V was cut by 7 bases and J by 7 bases, with 20 bases left in between. The length of the CDR3 is 15 residues. DNA for the CDR3: TGTGCCAGTATGACCCCGGCAGGGGCTCGCCAGCCCCAGCATTTT. Its translation is CASMTPAGARQPQHF.

The chain links TRBV4-2 to TRBJ1-3; D is perhaps TRBD1 (5 bases). This CDR3 has 15 amino acids. Trimming stripped 1 base from V and 0 bases from J, with 7 bases between. The germline V gene encodes CDR1 LGHNA and CDR2 YNFKEQ. The CDR3 is CASSQGGSSGNTIYF. CDR3 bases: TGTGCCAGCAGCCAAGGGGGCAGCTCTGGAAACACCATATATTTT.

This clone appeared a single time. CDR3 DNA sequence: TGTGCCATCAGTGAGTCGACTGGGGTCGGGGGCAATCAGCCCCAGCATTTT. Its protein product is CAISESTGVGGNQPQHF. The chain links TRBV10-3 to TRBJ1-5; D is ambiguous. The ends were cut back, 0 bases at V and 2 bases at J, with 14 bases in the middle. The CDR3 has 17 amino acids. The germline V gene encodes CDR1 ENHRY and CDR2 SYGVKD.

This clone was seen a handful of times. This chain's CDR3 is CASSLAARGNTEAFF. The CDR3, as DNA: TGCGCCAGCAGCTTGGCGGCCAGGGGGAACACTGAAGCTTTCTTT. V gene TRBV5-1 combines with J gene TRBJ1-1; maybe TRBD1 (6 bases). The germline V gene has CDR1 SGHRS and CDR2 YFSETQ. The CDR3 extends over 15 amino acids. V lost 0 bases and J lost 1, with 10 bases in between.

This chain joins TRBV5-4 and TRBJ2-7, with a possible D match to TRBD1 (5 bases). Deletions cut 0 bases from V and 4 bases from J, with 14 bases between. The CDR3 has 15 residues. Germline assignment: CDR1 SGHNT and CDR2 YYREEE (reference sequence). In nucleotides, the CDR3 is TGTGCCAGCAGCTTGGGGGCCCCGGACACTTACGAGCAGTACTTC. Protein: CASSLGAPDTYEQYF.

This chain uses TRBV4-1 with TRBJ1-3; D is possibly TRBD1 (5 bases). Deletions cut 0 bases from V and 4 bases from J, with 10 bases between. CDR1 is MGHRA, CDR2 YSYEKL, per germline. This CDR3 has 15 residues. This chain's CDR3 is CASSQDGGEGNTIYF. In nucleotides, the CDR3 is TGCGCCAGCAGCCAAGATGGGGGGGAAGGAAACACCATATATTTT.

This clone was seen a few times. This chain's CDR3 is CASSRGGTYEQYF. CDR3 nucleotides: TGTGCCAGCAGCCGGGGAGGGACCTACGAGCAGTACTTC. The chain uses TRBV14 and TRBJ2-7; 7 positions agree with TRBD2. Per germline, CDR1 SGHDN and CDR2 FVKESK. The V segment lost 4 bases and the J segment 2 bases; nucleotides outside the gene matches: 2. There are 13 residues in the CDR3.

The V gene is TRBV7-8, the J gene TRBJ1-3; possibly TRBD1 for D (6 bases). V lost 5 bases and J lost 1, with 9 bases in between. Germline CDR1 and CDR2: SGHVS and FQNEAQ. This CDR3 is built from 14 residues. CDR3 nucleotide sequence: TGTGCCAGCAGCCAGGGGCTTTCTGGAAACACCATATATTTT. This gives the protein CASSQGLSGNTIYF.

This chain connects TRBV30 to TRBJ1-1; TRBD1 matches 10 bases. Looked up from germline, CDR1 is GTSNPN and CDR2 is SVGIG (reference sequence). The CDR3 runs 14 residues. The DNA of the CDR3 is TGTGCTTCTCGGGACAGGGGAGGGAACACTGAAGCTTTCTTT. It specifies CASRDRGGNTEAFF. Together with reference TRBV30 and TRBJ1-1, the CDR3 gives the full variable domain: SQTIHQWPATLVQPVGSPLSLECTVEGTSNPNLYWYRQAAGRGLQLLFYSVGIGQISSEVPQNLSASRPQDRQFILSSKKLLLSDSGFYLCASRDRGGNTEAFFGQGTRLTVV.

The rearrangement joins TRBV29-1 to TRBJ2-1, with unresolved D. CDR3 length equals 13 residues. The V end lost 2 bases, the J end lost 7 bases, and 12 bases lay between the germline ends. Germline CDR1 is SQVTM and CDR2 is ANQGSEA. CDR3 residues: CSVEILLGNEQFF. The CDR3 nucleotides read TGCAGCGTTGAAATCCTACTCGGGAATGAGCAGTTCTTC.

The V call is TRBV27, the J call TRBJ1-5, with a tentative D call TRBD1 (6 bases). The CDR3 is 14 residues long. Germline V gene sequence: CDR1 MNHEY, CDR2 SMNVEV (reference sequence). V gave up 5 bases and J gave up 5 bases, with 13 bases separating them. The chain's CDR3 is CASSSRGWDQPQHF. The DNA for the CDR3 is TGTGCCAGCAGTAGTAGGGGGTGGGATCAGCCCCAGCATTTT.

The V call is TRBV9, the J call TRBJ2-1, with D possibly matching TRBD2 (6 bases). Looked up from germline, CDR1 is SGDLS and CDR2 is YYNGEE. CDR3 size: 14 residues. V was pared by 4 bases and J by 7 bases, with 15 bases between. Here the CDR3 reads CASSQWVGGNEQFF. DNA of the CDR3: TGTGCCAGCAGCCAATGGGTGGGGGGAAATGAGCAGTTCTTC.

The CDR3: CASSQSWFESHYEQYF. The CDR3 DNA follows: TGCGCCAGCAGTCAATCGTGGTTTGAGTCCCACTACGAGCAGTACTTC. The V call is TRBV23-1, the J call TRBJ2-7, with unresolved D. TRBV23-1 is flagged as an ORF with uncertain function. This CDR3 is 16 amino acids long. V lost 0 bases to trimming and J lost 3 bases, with 15 bases between them.

The rearrangement joins TRBV5-1 to TRBJ2-7; perhaps TRBD1 as D (5 bases). Germline V gives CDR1 SGHRS, CDR2 YFSETQ. V dropped 0 bases and J dropped 6 bases, with 13 bases sitting between them. This CDR3 is 14 amino acids long. The DNA of the CDR3 is TGCGCCAGCAGCTTGGAGCAGGGTCGAGGCGAGCAGTACTTC. It translates to CASSLEQGRGEQYF.